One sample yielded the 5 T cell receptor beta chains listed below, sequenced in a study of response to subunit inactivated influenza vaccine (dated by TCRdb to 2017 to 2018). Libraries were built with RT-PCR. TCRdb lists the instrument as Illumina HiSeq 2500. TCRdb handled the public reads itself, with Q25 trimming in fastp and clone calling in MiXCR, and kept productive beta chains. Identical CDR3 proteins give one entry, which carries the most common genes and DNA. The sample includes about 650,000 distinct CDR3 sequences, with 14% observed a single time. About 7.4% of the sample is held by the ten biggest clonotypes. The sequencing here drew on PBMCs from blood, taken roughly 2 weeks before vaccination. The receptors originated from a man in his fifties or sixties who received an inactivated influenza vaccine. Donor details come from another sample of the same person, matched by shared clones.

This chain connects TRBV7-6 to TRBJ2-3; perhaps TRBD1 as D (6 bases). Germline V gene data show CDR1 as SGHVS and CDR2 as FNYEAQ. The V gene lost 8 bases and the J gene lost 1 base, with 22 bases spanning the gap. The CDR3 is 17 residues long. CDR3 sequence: CASAPGAGATGTDTQYF. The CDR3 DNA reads TGTGCCAGCGCCCCTGGGGCAGGGGCCACCGGCACAGATACGCAGTATTTT. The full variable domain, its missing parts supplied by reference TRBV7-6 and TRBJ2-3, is GAGVSQSPRYKVTKRGQDVALRCDPISGHVSLYWYRQALGQGPEFLTYFNYEAQQDKSGLPNDRFSAERPEGSISTLTIQRTEQRDSAMYRCASAPGAGATGTDTQYFGPGTRLTVL.

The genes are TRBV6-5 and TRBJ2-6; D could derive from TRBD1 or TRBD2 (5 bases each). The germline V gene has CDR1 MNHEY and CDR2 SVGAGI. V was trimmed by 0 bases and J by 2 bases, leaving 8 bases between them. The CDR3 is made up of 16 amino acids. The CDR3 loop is CASSYSRGAGANVLTF. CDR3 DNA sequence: TGTGCCAGCAGTTACTCTCGGGGCGCTGGGGCCAACGTCCTGACTTTC.

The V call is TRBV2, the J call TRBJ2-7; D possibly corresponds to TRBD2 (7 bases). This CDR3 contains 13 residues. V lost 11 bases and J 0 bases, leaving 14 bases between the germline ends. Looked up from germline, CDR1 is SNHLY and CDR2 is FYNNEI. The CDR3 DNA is TGTGCCGGAAGGGGGACTATCTCCTACGAGCAGTACTTC. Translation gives CAGRGTISYEQYF.

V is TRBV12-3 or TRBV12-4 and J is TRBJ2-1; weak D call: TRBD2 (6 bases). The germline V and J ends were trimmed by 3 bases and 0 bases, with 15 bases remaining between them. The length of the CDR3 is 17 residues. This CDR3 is CASSFLAGLSSYNEQFF. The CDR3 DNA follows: TGTGCCAGCAGTTTCCTGGCGGGACTGAGCTCCTACAATGAGCAGTTCTTC.

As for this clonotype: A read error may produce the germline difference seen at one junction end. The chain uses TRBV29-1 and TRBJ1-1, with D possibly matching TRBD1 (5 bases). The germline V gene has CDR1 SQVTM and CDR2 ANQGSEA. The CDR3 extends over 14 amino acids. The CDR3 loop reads CSVDDGHRGTKAFF. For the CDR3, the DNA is TGCAGCGTTGATGACGGCCATAGGGGCACTAAAGCTTTCTTT. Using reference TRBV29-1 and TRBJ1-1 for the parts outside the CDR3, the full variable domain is SAVISQKPSRDICQRGTSLTIQCQVDSQVTMMFWYRQQPGQSLTLIATANQGSEATYESGFVIDKFPISRPNLTFSTLTVSNMSPEDSSIYLCSVDDGHRGTKAFFGQGTRLTVV.